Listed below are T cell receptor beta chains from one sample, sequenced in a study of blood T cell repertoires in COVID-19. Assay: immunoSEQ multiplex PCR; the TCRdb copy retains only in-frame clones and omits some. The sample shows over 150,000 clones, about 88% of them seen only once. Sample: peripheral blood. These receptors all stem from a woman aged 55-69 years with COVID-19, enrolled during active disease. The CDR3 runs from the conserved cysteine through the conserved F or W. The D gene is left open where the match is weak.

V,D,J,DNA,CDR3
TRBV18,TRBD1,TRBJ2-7,TGTGCCAGCTCACCAGACAGGGGAAGCTACGAGCAGTACTTC,CASSPDRGSYEQYF
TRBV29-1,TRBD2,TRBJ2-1,TGCAGCGTTGACCTAGGGAGGGCCGTTGGTGGTGAGCAGTTCTTC,CSVDLGRAVGGEQFF
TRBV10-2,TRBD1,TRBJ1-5,TGCGCCAGCAGTGAGCCCAGGGGGCGCGGACAGCCCCAGCATTTT,CASSEPRGRGQPQHF
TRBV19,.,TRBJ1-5,TGTGCCAGTAGTATACCCCGGTGGGGGACAAGTCAGCCCCAGCATTTT,CASSIPRWGTSQPQHF
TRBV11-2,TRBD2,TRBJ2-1,TGTGCCAGCAGCTTAGCCCTGACTAGCGAACACTCCTACAATGAGCAGTTCTTC,CASSLALTSEHSYNEQFF
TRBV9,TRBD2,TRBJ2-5,TGTGCCAGCAGCGTAGCGAGTAGCGGGGGAAACCAAGAGACCCAGTACTTC,CASSVASSGGNQETQYF
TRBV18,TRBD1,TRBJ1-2,TGTGCCAGCTCACCATGGGCCCCCTTGGACAGGGTAGAACCTAACTATGGCTACACCTTC,CASSPWAPLDRVEPNYGYTF
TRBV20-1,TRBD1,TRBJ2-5,TGCAGTGCTAGTGGCGACAGGGGGTCCCAAGAGACCCAGTACTTC,CSASGDRGSQETQYF
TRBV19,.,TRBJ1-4,TGTGCCAGTAGGAGAGGGCCCAATGAAAAACTGTTTTTT,CASRRGPNEKLFF
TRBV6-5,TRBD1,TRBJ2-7,TGTGCCAGCAGGGCCGGGACAGGGGCTTTCCACGAGCAGTACTTC,CASRAGTGAFHEQYF
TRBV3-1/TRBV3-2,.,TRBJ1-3,TGTGCCAGCAGCCAAGCAGTCTCGGGAAACACCATATATTTT,CASSQAVSGNTIYF